A selection of T cell receptor beta chains follows, all from one sample in a study of cytomegalovirus exposure and HLA in healthy donors. Measured with immunoSEQ multiplex PCR; TCRdb has only the in-frame clones, and not every one. The sample lists some 180,000 clones, roughly 87% occurring once. The sample consisted of PBMCs. Every receptor here comes from a girl under two years old in good health and CMV-seronegative. The CDR3 runs from the conserved cysteine through the conserved F or W. D genes are given only for firm matches. Some rows mark clone size as missing; the rest say once, few, many or name a class of expanded clone.

v_call	clone_size	j_call	d_call	cdr3_nt	cdr3_aa
TRBV30	.	TRBJ2-7	TRBD1	TGTGCCTCAGGACAGGGCGGGTCCTACGAGCAGTACTTC	CASGQGGSYEQYF
TRBV21-1	.	TRBJ1-1	.	TGTGCCAGCAGCCAAACGGGGGGGATGGCCACTGAAGCTTTCTTT	CASSQTGGMATEAFF
TRBV7-6	.	TRBJ2-3	.	TGTGCCAGCAGCCCCTACACAGATACGCAGTATTTT	CASSPYTDTQYF
TRBV7-3	.	TRBJ2-3	TRBD1	TGTGCCAGCAGCCAGACAGGGGGCGGCACAGATACGCAGTATTTT	CASSQTGGGTDTQYF
TRBV5-1	.	TRBJ2-7	TRBD2	TGCGCCAGCAGCTTGATGGTAGCGGGTACCTACGAGCAGTACTTC	CASSLMVAGTYEQYF
TRBV29-1	few	TRBJ2-1	.	TGCAGCGTCGCAACAGGATCCTACAATGAGCAGTTCTTC	CSVATGSYNEQFF
TRBV19	.	TRBJ2-2	TRBD2	TGTGCCAGTACCTTCAGCGGGGGGAGGGCCGGGGAGCTGTTTTTT	CASTFSGGRAGELFF
TRBV4-3	.	TRBJ2-2	TRBD2	TGCGCCAGCAGCCCGGGACTAGCGGGAGTTCAGACCGGGGAGCTGTTTTTT	CASSPGLAGVQTGELFF
TRBV7-9	.	TRBJ2-2	.	TGTGCCAGCAGCATGATACAGGACAGAAGACTCACCGGGGAGCTGTTTTTT	CASSMIQDRRLTGELFF
TRBV19	.	TRBJ2-7	.	TGTGCCAGTAGCACCTCTACTAGCCCCGAGCAGTACTTC	CASSTSTSPEQYF
TRBV13	.	TRBJ2-7	TRBD2	TGTGCCAGCAGCTTTTGGGACTACCCCCACGAGCAGTACTTC	CASSFWDYPHEQYF
TRBV4-1	.	TRBJ2-7	.	TGCGCCAGCAGCCAACCCGCACAGGGAGGGAGGGAGCAGTACTTC	CASSQPAQGGREQYF
TRBV11-2	.	TRBJ2-7	TRBD1	TGTGCCAGCCGCGACAGGGGTCCCTACGAGCAGTACTTC	CASRDRGPYEQYF
TRBV2	few	TRBJ1-2	.	TGTGCCAGCAGTGAAGGTGGGGGGGCGTACTATGGCTACACCTTC	CASSEGGGAYYGYTF
TRBV7-8	once	TRBJ2-1	.	TGTGCCAGCAGCCTTAACAGGGCTCTCAACAATGAGCAGTTCTTC	CASSLNRALNNEQFF
TRBV19	.	TRBJ2-7	TRBD2	TGTGCCAGTAGCCCCGACTCTAGCGGGGGTCCATCCTTC	CASSPDSSGGPSF
TRBV9	.	TRBJ2-3	TRBD2	TGTGCCAGCAGCGTAAGCGGGGGGGCGGGCACAGATACGCAGTATTTT	CASSVSGGAGTDTQYF
TRBV7-2	.	TRBJ2-7	TRBD1	TGTGCCAGCAGCTTAGGGGGACAGGAACTCACCTACGAGCAGTACTTC	CASSLGGQELTYEQYF
TRBV5-1	once	TRBJ2-7	TRBD2	TGCGCCAGCAGCCCTCGGACTAGCGGATACTACGAGCAGTACTTC	CASSPRTSGYYEQYF
TRBV7-9	.	TRBJ2-7	TRBD2	TGTGCCAGCAGCGAGGCTAGCGGGGGGTACGAGCAGTACTTC	CASSEASGGYEQYF
TRBV19	.	TRBJ2-5	TRBD1	TGTGCCAGTAGTATCGGGACAGGGCAAGAGACCCAGTACTTC	CASSIGTGQETQYF
TRBV5-1	.	TRBJ2-7	.	TGCGCCAGCAGCTTAATGGACAGAGCAGTATCCTACGAGCAGTACTTC	CASSLMDRAVSYEQYF
TRBV29-1	.	TRBJ1-1	TRBD1	TGCAGCGTTGAAAAGGGACAGGCCAAGGGCGCTTTCTTT	CSVEKGQAKGAFF
TRBV7-9	.	TRBJ2-1	TRBD2	TGTGCCAGCAGCACGGGACTAGCGGGGGGGGGAAATGAGCAGTTCTTC	CASSTGLAGGGNEQFF
TRBV7-9	once	TRBJ2-1	TRBD2	TGTGCCAGCACCCCGGGGGCTAGCGGGGGGCTCCGCCGCTACAATGAGCAGTTCTTC	CASTPGASGGLRRYNEQFF
TRBV18	once	TRBJ2-1	.	TGTGCCAGCTCACAAGGAGGCAGCTCCTACAATGAGCAGTTCTTC	CASSQGGSSYNEQFF
TRBV7-9	.	TRBJ2-3	.	TGTGCCAGCAGCTTCCTAGAGTCGGATACGCAGTATTTT	CASSFLESDTQYF
TRBV7-9	.	TRBJ2-7	.	TGTGCCAGCGCAAGAGAGGGTCCCTACGAGCAGTACTTC	CASAREGPYEQYF
TRBV6-1	.	TRBJ1-6	.	TGTGCCAGCAGTGAACTCCCAGTCCCCGATAATTCACCCCTCCACTTT	CASSELPVPDNSPLHF
TRBV28	.	TRBJ2-1	.	TGTGCCACAACGACAGGGAGGTTTGAGCAGTTCTTC	CATTTGRFEQFF
TRBV5-8	.	TRBJ2-1	.	TGTGCCAGCAGCCGAGACAGGGAGGTGAGTGAGCAGTTCTTC	CASSRDREVSEQFF
TRBV19	.	TRBJ2-7	TRBD2	TGTGCCAGTAGTAGTAGCGGGGGACCCTACGAGCAGTACTTC	CASSSSGGPYEQYF
TRBV4-2	.	TRBJ2-7	TRBD2	TGTGCCAGCAGCCACTCGAGGGAGGGCTACGAGCAGTACTTC	CASSHSREGYEQYF
TRBV5-1	once	TRBJ1-1	.	TGCGCCAGCAGCTTGGAAGGACTGAGGAACACTGAAGCTTTCTTT	CASSLEGLRNTEAFF
TRBV6-5	.	TRBJ1-1	.	TGTGCCAGCAGTTACGAGGGAAACACTGAAGCTTTCTTT	CASSYEGNTEAFF
TRBV5-1	.	TRBJ1-2	TRBD1	TGCGCCAGCAGCCCCGGACAGGGCGTACTTGGCTATGGCTACACCTTC	CASSPGQGVLGYGYTF
TRBV4-1	.	TRBJ2-7	TRBD1	TGCGCCAGCAGCCAAGATTCCGGACAGGGGGTAAACGAGCAGTACTTC	CASSQDSGQGVNEQYF
TRBV18	.	TRBJ2-1	.	TGTGCCAGCTCAAGGGGAAGGATCCCATACAATGAGCAGTTCTTC	CASSRGRIPYNEQFF
TRBV6-5	.	TRBJ1-3	.	TGTGCCAGCAGTTATGGAGGCGCTGGAAACACCATATATTTT	CASSYGGAGNTIYF
TRBV11-2	.	TRBJ2-7	.	TGTGCCAGCAGCCAAACCTCGACAGGCTACGAGCAGTACTTC	CASSQTSTGYEQYF
TRBV5-4	.	TRBJ2-3	TRBD1	TGTGCCAGCAAATTGAGACAGGGTACAGATACGCAGTATTTT	CASKLRQGTDTQYF
TRBV6-1	once	TRBJ1-2	.	TGTGCCAGCAGTGAAAATCCCCTCGCAGACTACACCTTC	CASSENPLADYTF
TRBV12-5	.	TRBJ2-7	.	TGTGCTAGTTCGCTGGGGGCCTCCTACGAGCAGTACTTC	CASSLGASYEQYF
TRBV7-2	.	TRBJ2-1	.	TGTGCCAGCAGCTTAGCCGGGAGATCGAATGAGCAGTTCTTC	CASSLAGRSNEQFF
TRBV2	.	TRBJ1-5	.	TGTGCCAGCAGTGACGACAACGCTTACAGGGCCAATCAGCCCCAGCATTTT	CASSDDNAYRANQPQHF
TRBV7-3	.	TRBJ2-3	TRBD1	TGTGCCAGCAGCGTACAGGGGCCGGGCACAGATACGCAGTATTTT	CASSVQGPGTDTQYF
TRBV10-3	.	TRBJ2-7	.	TGTGCCATCAGTAAATCAGGGGCCCCCACCTACGAGCAGTACTTC	CAISKSGAPTYEQYF
TRBV4-1	.	TRBJ1-1	.	TGCGCCAGCAGCCAAGGTGTATCCACTGAAGCTTTCTTT	CASSQGVSTEAFF
TRBV2	once	TRBJ2-1	.	TGTGCCAGCAGTGAGGAACTAGCCGCGATTTACAATGAGCAGTTCTTC	CASSEELAAIYNEQFF
TRBV9	.	TRBJ2-1	TRBD2	TGTGCCAGCAGCCCGACTAGCGGACTTTTCAATGAGCAGTTCTTC	CASSPTSGLFNEQFF
TRBV9	.	TRBJ2-3	TRBD2	TGTGCCAGCACGCTAGCGGCTAGCACAGATACGCAGTATTTT	CASTLAASTDTQYF
TRBV14	.	TRBJ1-2	.	TGTGCCAGCAGCCTACAGGGATGGGACTATGGCTACACCTTC	CASSLQGWDYGYTF